This T cell receptor beta chain was obtained from a study of blood T cell repertoires in COVID-19. In the source study's methods: Amplified reference gene primers provided the basis for estimating nucleated cell counts. Assay used: immunoSEQ multiplex PCR; TCRdb lists only in-frame clones, some missing. D and trimming were read from the DNA, whereas the V and J calls and clone size are those reported in that table. Of around 250,000 clones detected, more than 80% appear once; the ten largest clones hold about 2%. The V gene lost 7 bases and the J gene lost 7 bases, with 11 bases spanning the gap. CDR3 length: 12 residues. Germline loops: CDR1 LGHDT, CDR2 YNNKEL (reference sequence).

The sequence was collected from a man younger than 45 who had recovered from COVID-19. The gene calls are TRBV3-1 (or the pseudogene TRBV3-2) and TRBJ2-1; D gene ambiguous. The sample comprised peripheral blood. CDR3 in amino acids: CASTLRRNEQFF. In DNA, the CDR3 is TGTGCCAGCACTCTTAGGCGGAATGAGCAGTTCTTC.